The following is a TCR beta chain sequence with its context. Antigen unknown. This sample was taken from a study of T-cell reconstitution after alpha-beta-depleted transplantation in children. The study, taken as a whole, reports: Newly generated T cells supplied most T-cell counts and diversity one year post-transplant.

Unique molecular identifiers were used in preparing the TCRbeta library. TCRdb re-called the PCR reads through MiXCR, storing one row per CDR3 protein. The sample carries approximately 500,000 distinct CDR3 sequences, about 10% recorded once. This CDR3 has 14 amino acids. V lost 1 base and J 11 bases, leaving 17 bases between the germline ends. This receptor was identified in a child aged 2-15 years with inherited bone marrow failure, due to receive a stem cell transplant. The sequences come from PBMCs, collected before TCRalphabeta/CD19-depleted stem cell transplant. The V gene is TRBV12-3 or TRBV12-4, the J gene TRBJ1-1; D uncertain. CDR3 residues: CASSLGSLSREAFF. The CDR3 DNA reads TGTGCCAGCAGTTTAGGCAGTCTCTCCCGGGAGGCTTTCTTT.